This is a list of T cell receptor beta chains from one sample in a study of T cell clones after liver transplantation. Sequencing was performed with immunoSEQ multiplex PCR; in TCRdb, only in-frame clones are kept and a portion is missing. Among roughly 51,000 clones listed, roughly 71% were seen once. The specimen was CD4+ T cells from blood, collected approximately 54 months after liver transplant. The receptor set was obtained from a human patient who received a liver transplant. Part of the T cell pool may stem from the graft donor. Each CDR3 is given with its conserved first and last residue. The order of the fields is V gene, D gene, clone size, J gene, CDR3 DNA, CDR3 protein. D genes are given only for firm matches. A clone size is listed for some rows: how often the clone was seen (once, few, many), or a class if it is expanded.

V gene: TRBV6-5
D gene: TRBD1
clone size: once
J gene: TRBJ1-2
CDR3 DNA: TGTGCCAGCAGTTCCCGACAGGGAGGGAATGGCTACACCTTC
CDR3 protein: CASSSRQGGNGYTF

V gene: TRBV2
D gene: -
clone size: -
J gene: TRBJ2-7
CDR3 DNA: TGTGCCAGCAGTGATGACGTGGAGCAGTACTTC
CDR3 protein: CASSDDVEQYF

V gene: TRBV5-4
D gene: -
clone size: -
J gene: TRBJ2-1
CDR3 DNA: TGTGCCAGCAGCTTCGGGGGCCCGAGCTCCTACAATGAGCAGTTCTTC
CDR3 protein: CASSFGGPSSYNEQFF

V gene: TRBV9
D gene: TRBD1
clone size: few
J gene: TRBJ2-2
CDR3 DNA: TGTGCCAGCAGCGGGGGTACCGGGACAGCCACCGGGGAGCTGTTTTTT
CDR3 protein: CASSGGTGTATGELFF

V gene: TRBV15
D gene: -
clone size: -
J gene: TRBJ2-7
CDR3 DNA: TGTGCCACCAGCAGAGATAGAGATAGGGTCAGGGAGAACTTC
CDR3 protein: CATSRDRDRVRENF

V gene: TRBV7-9
D gene: -
clone size: many
J gene: TRBJ1-2
CDR3 DNA: TGTGCCAGCAGCTTAGCAGGAGGTACTAACTATGGCTACACCTTC
CDR3 protein: CASSLAGGTNYGYTF

V gene: TRBV6-1
D gene: -
clone size: -
J gene: TRBJ1-4
CDR3 DNA: TGTGCCACCAAGCTCGGGGGGCTGGACGAAAAACTGTTTTTT
CDR3 protein: CATKLGGLDEKLFF

V gene: TRBV2
D gene: TRBD2
clone size: -
J gene: TRBJ2-7
CDR3 DNA: TGTGCCAGCAGTCCCATCTTCAGCGGGAATTCCTACGAGCAGTACTTC
CDR3 protein: CASSPIFSGNSYEQYF

V gene: TRBV7-8
D gene: -
clone size: -
J gene: TRBJ1-1
CDR3 DNA: TGTGCCAGCAGCTCCTGGGTGGAGAACACTGAAGCTTTCTTT
CDR3 protein: CASSSWVENTEAFF

V gene: TRBV5-4
D gene: -
clone size: once
J gene: TRBJ2-7
CDR3 DNA: TGTGCCAGCAGCTTGGACCAGGGGATGAGGGAGCAGTACTTC
CDR3 protein: CASSLDQGMREQYF

V gene: TRBV11-2
D gene: TRBD2
clone size: few
J gene: TRBJ2-3
CDR3 DNA: TGTGCCAGCAGCTTAGCACACCGGGGGGGCGGGGATACGCAGTATTTT
CDR3 protein: CASSLAHRGGGDTQYF

V gene: TRBV19
D gene: TRBD1
clone size: -
J gene: TRBJ2-6
CDR3 DNA: TGTGCCAGTAGTATGACAGGGGGCATAACCTTCTCTGGGGCCAACGTCCTGACTTTC
CDR3 protein: CASSMTGGITFSGANVLTF

V gene: TRBV1
D gene: -
clone size: -
J gene: TRBJ2-2
CDR3 DNA: TGCACCTTGTACCGGGGGCAGAGCACCGGGGAGCTGTTTTTT
CDR3 protein: CTLYRGQSTGELFF

V gene: TRBV19
D gene: TRBD1
clone size: -
J gene: TRBJ2-1
CDR3 DNA: TGTGCCAGTAGTATAGATGAGGGACAGCGGCAGTTCTTC
CDR3 protein: CASSIDEGQRQFF

V gene: TRBV2
D gene: -
clone size: -
J gene: TRBJ1-1
CDR3 DNA: TGTGCCAGCATAACGGGGCCCAACACTGAAGCTTTCTTT
CDR3 protein: CASITGPNTEAFF

V gene: TRBV7-2
D gene: -
clone size: few
J gene: TRBJ1-2
CDR3 DNA: TGTGCCAGCAGCTTGGACAGCCCCTATGGCTACACCTTC
CDR3 protein: CASSLDSPYGYTF

V gene: TRBV9
D gene: -
clone size: -
J gene: TRBJ1-3
CDR3 DNA: TGTGCCAGCAGCGTAGGAACACAGGGTGCTGGAAACACCATATATTTT
CDR3 protein: CASSVGTQGAGNTIYF

V gene: TRBV11-2
D gene: -
clone size: -
J gene: TRBJ2-3
CDR3 DNA: TGTGCCAGCAGCGGGCCCGGGGATACGCAGTATTTT
CDR3 protein: CASSGPGDTQYF

V gene: TRBV7-2
D gene: TRBD2
clone size: -
J gene: TRBJ2-5
CDR3 DNA: TGTGCCAGCAGCTTATCGGGGGGTTTAAATAAAGAGACCCAGTACTTC
CDR3 protein: CASSLSGGLNKETQYF

V gene: TRBV2
D gene: -
clone size: few
J gene: TRBJ2-5
CDR3 DNA: TGTGCCAGCAGAGTGGACGGAGTTGGGACCCAGTACTTC
CDR3 protein: CASRVDGVGTQYF

V gene: TRBV7-9
D gene: -
clone size: -
J gene: TRBJ2-2
CDR3 DNA: TGTGCCCCCCGGGCCGAGACAAACACCGGGGAGCTGTTTTTT
CDR3 protein: CAPRAETNTGELFF

V gene: TRBV29-1
D gene: TRBD1
clone size: -
J gene: TRBJ2-1
CDR3 DNA: TGCAGCGTTGCCCTGGACAGGGGGCAAAATGAGCAGTTCTTC
CDR3 protein: CSVALDRGQNEQFF

V gene: TRBV7-9
D gene: -
clone size: -
J gene: TRBJ2-1
CDR3 DNA: TGTGCCAGCGGTGGACGGTACTCCTACAATGAGCAGTTCTTC
CDR3 protein: CASGGRYSYNEQFF

V gene: TRBV6-5
D gene: -
clone size: -
J gene: TRBJ2-2
CDR3 DNA: TGTGCCAGCAGTCGGACGGATCAGACCGGGGAGCTGTTTTTT
CDR3 protein: CASSRTDQTGELFF

V gene: TRBV29-1
D gene: -
clone size: -
J gene: TRBJ2-5
CDR3 DNA: TGCAGCGCAAAGGGACAAACGGGGACCCAGTACTTC
CDR3 protein: CSAKGQTGTQYF

V gene: TRBV9
D gene: -
clone size: -
J gene: TRBJ1-4
CDR3 DNA: TGTGCCAGCAGCGTAGGTGGTACCCCAGGGGTAGAAGAAAAACTGTTTTTT
CDR3 protein: CASSVGGTPGVEEKLFF

V gene: TRBV7-8
D gene: -
clone size: few
J gene: TRBJ1-2
CDR3 DNA: TGTGCCAGCAGCTTAGTGGGAGCTAACTATGGCTACACCTTC
CDR3 protein: CASSLVGANYGYTF

V gene: TRBV4-1
D gene: TRBD1
clone size: few
J gene: TRBJ2-7
CDR3 DNA: TGCGCCAGCAGCCAAGATTTAACAGGGGGAATCTACGAGCAGTACTTC
CDR3 protein: CASSQDLTGGIYEQYF

V gene: TRBV18
D gene: TRBD1
clone size: once
J gene: TRBJ2-7
CDR3 DNA: TGTGCCAGCTCCCGGACAGGGGCTCGCTACTACGAGCAGTACTTC
CDR3 protein: CASSRTGARYYEQYF

V gene: TRBV28
D gene: -
clone size: -
J gene: TRBJ2-7
CDR3 DNA: TGTGCCAGCAGGAGCCCCCACTATGCTGGAGAGCAGTACTTC
CDR3 protein: CASRSPHYAGEQYF

V gene: TRBV10-1
D gene: TRBD2
clone size: -
J gene: TRBJ2-3
CDR3 DNA: TGCGCCAGCGTTGACCCTAGCGGGGGTCCCGCGGATACGCAGTATTTT
CDR3 protein: CASVDPSGGPADTQYF

V gene: TRBV7-2
D gene: -
clone size: once
J gene: TRBJ2-3
CDR3 DNA: TGTGCCAGCAGCTTAGACCAGGGAACCGATACGCAGTATTTT
CDR3 protein: CASSLDQGTDTQYF

V gene: TRBV5-4
D gene: TRBD1
clone size: -
J gene: TRBJ2-3
CDR3 DNA: TGTGCCAGCAGCTTACGACAGGGATTTGCAGATACGCAGTATTTT
CDR3 protein: CASSLRQGFADTQYF

V gene: TRBV6-5
D gene: -
clone size: -
J gene: TRBJ2-1
CDR3 DNA: TGTGCCAGCAGCCCCCCGGGGGCTGTTTACAATGAGCAGTTCTTC
CDR3 protein: CASSPPGAVYNEQFF

V gene: TRBV7-9
D gene: -
clone size: -
J gene: TRBJ2-1
CDR3 DNA: TGTGCCAGCAGCAACCAGGTGGGCTGGGGCTCCTACAATGAGCAGTTCTTC
CDR3 protein: CASSNQVGWGSYNEQFF

V gene: TRBV27
D gene: -
clone size: -
J gene: TRBJ1-2
CDR3 DNA: TGTGCCAGCTCGGACGGGAGGGCTTCGCGGCCAAACTATGGCTACACCTTC
CDR3 protein: CASSDGRASRPNYGYTF

V gene: TRBV5-6
D gene: -
clone size: -
J gene: TRBJ1-1
CDR3 DNA: TGTGCCAGCGACTATCTTTCAGGTACTGAAGCTTTCTTT
CDR3 protein: CASDYLSGTEAFF

V gene: TRBV29-1
D gene: TRBD2
clone size: -
J gene: TRBJ2-1
CDR3 DNA: TGCAGCGTTGAAGATCCGGCGGGGGGGCCTTATGAGCAGTTCTTC
CDR3 protein: CSVEDPAGGPYEQFF

V gene: TRBV6-1
D gene: -
clone size: -
J gene: TRBJ1-2
CDR3 DNA: TGTGCCAGCAGGGGGACGGCAACTAACTATGGCTACACCTTC
CDR3 protein: CASRGTATNYGYTF

V gene: TRBV7-9
D gene: -
clone size: -
J gene: TRBJ1-1
CDR3 DNA: TGTGCCAGCAGCTCAAGGGGCCCGGCGGAAGCTTTCTTT
CDR3 protein: CASSSRGPAEAFF

V gene: TRBV5-6
D gene: -
clone size: once
J gene: TRBJ2-2
CDR3 DNA: TGTGCCAGCAGCTTGTGGCAGGCGATGAACACCGGGGAGCTGTTTTTT
CDR3 protein: CASSLWQAMNTGELFF

V gene: TRBV28
D gene: -
clone size: -
J gene: TRBJ1-2
CDR3 DNA: TGTGCCAGCAGTTTGATTGATACGGGGGGCCGTGGCTACACCTTC
CDR3 protein: CASSLIDTGGRGYTF

V gene: TRBV25-1
D gene: TRBD1
clone size: -
J gene: TRBJ1-5
CDR3 DNA: TGTGCCAGCAGTGCGGGACAGACCAATCAGCCCCAGCATTTT
CDR3 protein: CASSAGQTNQPQHF

V gene: TRBV4-2
D gene: -
clone size: -
J gene: TRBJ2-7
CDR3 DNA: TGTGCCAGCAGCCAAGATATTGCGGGGTTCCAGCAGTACTTC
CDR3 protein: CASSQDIAGFQQYF

V gene: TRBV28
D gene: -
clone size: -
J gene: TRBJ1-1
CDR3 DNA: TGTGCCAGCAGTCTACGACAGTCGGGGAGCACTGAAGCTTTCTTT
CDR3 protein: CASSLRQSGSTEAFF

V gene: TRBV5-4
D gene: TRBD1
clone size: -
J gene: TRBJ2-7
CDR3 DNA: TGTGCCAGCAGCTCGGACAGGGGCCAGGAGCAGTACTTC
CDR3 protein: CASSSDRGQEQYF

V gene: TRBV2
D gene: -
clone size: -
J gene: TRBJ1-1
CDR3 DNA: TGTGCCAGCAGGGTTGAAGGAGAAAGGAACACTGAAGCTTTCTTT
CDR3 protein: CASRVEGERNTEAFF

V gene: TRBV30
D gene: -
clone size: -
J gene: TRBJ2-1
CDR3 DNA: TGTGCCTGGAGTGTAAGCTACAATGAGCAGTTCTTC
CDR3 protein: CAWSVSYNEQFF

V gene: TRBV2
D gene: TRBD1
clone size: -
J gene: TRBJ1-4
CDR3 DNA: TGTGCCAGCAGTCGACAGGGGGAATCTCATGAAAAACTGTTTTTT
CDR3 protein: CASSRQGESHEKLFF

V gene: TRBV6-6
D gene: -
clone size: -
J gene: TRBJ1-5
CDR3 DNA: TGTGCCAGCAGATCAGACACATATAGCAATCAGCCCCAGCATTTT
CDR3 protein: CASRSDTYSNQPQHF

V gene: TRBV30
D gene: -
clone size: -
J gene: TRBJ1-1
CDR3 DNA: TGTGCCTGGACATCTCAGAACACTGAAGCTTTCTTT
CDR3 protein: CAWTSQNTEAFF

V gene: TRBV28
D gene: -
clone size: -
J gene: TRBJ1-2
CDR3 DNA: TGTGCCAGCAGGGGCCCGACAGATAATGGCTACACCTTC
CDR3 protein: CASRGPTDNGYTF